The next 7 T cell receptor beta chains were all read from a single sample in a study of cytomegalovirus exposure and HLA in healthy donors. In the PCR, 60 Vbeta and 13 Jbeta primers were used. Profiling relied on immunoSEQ multiplex PCR, and the TCRdb table lists in-frame clones only, not all of them. The table records roughly 120,000 clones, 55% to 70% of them present only once. The source material was PBMCs. All receptors come from a woman in her 30s in good health and CMV-seronegative.

The table lists this clone with a few counts. The chain recombines TRBV15 with TRBJ2-3; 8 nucleotides line up with TRBD1. The CDR3 is 18 residues long. CDR1 and CDR2 (germline): LNHNV, YYDKDF (reference sequence). V lost 5 bases and J lost 4; bases outside the gene matches: 17. CDR3 DNA sequence: TGTGCCACCAGCTTGCAGGGGGCACAGGGTATCCGGCCAGATACGCAGTATTTT. Translated, it gives CATSLQGAQGIRPDTQYF.

This clone was seen more than once but under ten times. The V call is TRBV6-5, the J call TRBJ1-1, with D unclear. V shed 6 bases and J shed 0 bases, with 8 bases lying between them. The germline V gene encodes CDR1 MNHEY and CDR2 SVGAGI. The CDR3 sequence is 13 residues long. The CDR3 loop reads CASSRSLNTEAFF. The CDR3, as DNA: TGTGCCAGCAGCCGGTCCTTGAACACTGAAGCTTTCTTT.

The chain employs TRBV19 and TRBJ2-2, with D perhaps matching TRBD1 (5 bases). CDR3 length: 15 residues. Germline values: CDR1 LNHDA, CDR2 SQIVND (reference sequence). V was pared by 3 bases and J by 5 bases, with 13 bases between. CDR3 sequence reads: CASSIVGRRTGELFF. The CDR3 region has the DNA TGTGCCAGTAGTATTGTGGGGCGTCGGACCGGGGAGCTGTTTTTT.

For the CDR3, the DNA is TGTGCCAGCGCCGAGGGGGGGCGTAATGGCTACACCTTC. It encodes CASAEGGRNGYTF. J is TRBJ1-2 and V is TRBV25-1; D perhaps matches TRBD1 (6 bases). The CDR3 has 13 residues. Trimming took 8 bases from V and 6 from J, leaving 16 bases between them. The germline CDR1 and CDR2 sequences are MGHDK and SYGVNS.

The rearrangement joins TRBV6-1 to TRBJ1-2; no clear D gene. Trimming shortened V by 6 bases and J by 5 bases, and 10 bases separated the two germline ends. Germline lookup yields CDR1 MNHNS and CDR2 SASEGT. The CDR3 contains 12 residues. In nucleotides, the CDR3 is TGTGCCAGCAGCTCCGGACTATATGGCTACACCTTC. Its protein is CASSSGLYGYTF.

V usage is TRBV30 and J usage is TRBJ2-1; 10 nucleotides match TRBD2. Germline V gives CDR1 GTSNPN, CDR2 SVGIG (reference sequence). This CDR3 comprises 16 residues. The trim removed 0 bases at V and 2 bases at J, leaving 4 bases unmatched. CDR3: CAWSVPTSGAYNEQFF. The CDR3 region has the DNA TGTGCCTGGAGTGTTCCCACTAGCGGGGCCTACAATGAGCAGTTCTTC.

This clone showed up just once. This sequence joins TRBV29-1 and TRBJ2-7; maybe TRBD2 (5 bases). The germline gives CDR1 SQVTM, CDR2 ANQGSEA. CDR3 size: 12 residues. V lost 6 bases and J lost 6, with 15 bases in between. DNA for the CDR3: TGCAGCGTCCGGGAACCTAATCGCGAGCAGTACTTC. Its protein product is CSVREPNREQYF.